Below, 25 T cell receptor beta chains from the same sample are listed, as sequenced in a study of cytomegalovirus exposure and HLA in healthy donors. Primers: 60 Vbeta forward and 13 Jbeta reverse. Repertoires were generated with immunoSEQ multiplex PCR, while TCRdb's copy carries only in-frame clones and drops some. The table records roughly 99,000 clones, approximately 74% of them present only once. Sequencing used PBMCs. The receptors were gathered from a woman in her 40s in good health and CMV-seropositive.

This chain links TRBV28 with TRBJ1-1; perhaps TRBD1 as D (5 bases). The V gene's germline CDR1 is MDHEN and CDR2 SYDVKM. V was trimmed by 11 bases and J by 1 base, leaving 17 bases between them. The CDR3 is 14 residues long. In nucleotides, the CDR3 is TGTGCCGTTGAGGGGAGGGAGGCGAACACTGAAGCTTTCTTT. Encoded protein: CAVEGREANTEAFF. Complete variable domain (other parts from reference TRBV28 and TRBJ1-1): DVKVTQSSRYLVKRTGEKVFLECVQDMDHENMFWYRQDPGLGLRLIYFSYDVKMKEKGDIPEGYSVSREKKERFSLILESASTNQTSMYLCAVEGREANTEAFFGQGTRLTVV.

This sequence joins TRBV7-9 and TRBJ1-5; 7 nucleotides align to TRBD1. The CDR3 runs to 14 residues. The junction had 3 bases not matched to a gene; V was cut back by 4 bases and J by 3 bases. CDR1 is SEHNR and CDR2 is FQNEAQ in the germline V gene (reference sequence). This CDR3 reads CASSWDSDNQPQHF. The CDR3 bases are TGTGCCAGCAGCTGGGACAGTGACAATCAGCCCCAGCATTTT. Drawing the rest from reference TRBV7-9 and TRBJ1-5, the complete variable domain is DTGVSQNPRHKITKRGQNVTFRCDPISEHNRLYWYRQTLGQGPEFLTYFQNEAQLEKSRLLSDRFSAERPKGSFSTLEIQRTEQGDSAMYLCASSWDSDNQPQHFGDGTRLSIL.

The chain is built from TRBV6-5 and TRBJ2-2; TRBD2 matches 10 bases. CDR3 length: 15 amino acids. Trimming removed 6 bases from V and 2 bases from J; junction bases left unmatched: 3. Germline assignment: CDR1 MNHEY and CDR2 SVGAGI. The CDR3 region is CASRAGGPNTGELFF. The CDR3, as DNA: TGTGCCAGCAGAGCGGGGGGGCCAAACACCGGGGAGCTGTTTTTT.

The J gene is TRBJ2-1, the V gene TRBV6-5; 7 bases line up with TRBD1. CDR1 is MNHEY, CDR2 SVGAGI, per germline. This CDR3 is 13 amino acids long. After removal of 2 bases from V and 9 bases from J, the junction contained 4 bases not matched to a gene. The CDR3 sequence: CASSYRGQGEQFF. The CDR3 coding sequence is TGTGCCAGCAGTTACAGGGGGCAAGGTGAGCAGTTCTTC.

J is TRBJ1-4 and V is TRBV27; D is unclear. The CDR3 length is 13 residues. Per germline, CDR1 MNHEY and CDR2 SMNVEV (reference sequence). Trimming cost V 5 bases and J 2 bases, with 6 bases left between them. The CDR3 region is CASSKRTNEKLFF. CDR3 in DNA: TGTGCCAGCAGTAAGAGGACTAATGAAAAACTGTTTTTT.

The chain carries TRBV7-2 and TRBJ2-4, with 7 bases that match TRBD1. The germline CDR1 and CDR2 sequences are SGHTA and FQGNSA. V was clipped by 0 bases and J by 8 bases; unmatched bases: 7. The CDR3 runs 15 residues. The CDR3 DNA reads TGTGCCAGCAGCTTAGCAGACAGGGAAGCGTACATTCAGTACTTC. Protein product: CASSLADREAYIQYF.

This clone was seen more than once but under ten times. V is TRBV30 and J is TRBJ1-4, with 7 bases lining up with TRBD1. Trimming cost V 1 base and J 8 bases; bases outside gene matches: 7. CDR1 and CDR2 (germline): GTSNPN, SVGIG (reference sequence). This CDR3 spans 14 amino acids. The chain's CDR3 is CAWSGAGGGEKLFF. DNA of the CDR3: TGTGCCTGGAGTGGGGCAGGGGGAGGCGAAAAACTGTTTTTT.

This clone has only one observation. The rearrangement joins TRBV11-2 to TRBJ1-1, with 8 bases fitting TRBD1. V gave up 3 bases and J gave up 3 bases; unmatched junction bases: 9. There are 16 residues in the CDR3. In germline, CDR1 is SGHAT, CDR2 FQNNGV. This chain's CDR3 is CASSFRPGQGYTEAFF. CDR3 nucleotide sequence: TGTGCCAGCAGCTTTCGCCCCGGACAGGGATACACTGAAGCTTTCTTT.

This chain joins TRBV4-3 and TRBJ2-1; 9 bases map to TRBD2. V lost 0 bases to trimming and J lost 9 bases; unmatched junction nucleotides: 9. CDR1 and CDR2 from the germline V gene are LGHNA and YSLEER. There are 16 residues in the CDR3. The CDR3 is CASSQDGVAGVFEQFF. The CDR3 DNA sequence: TGCGCCAGCAGCCAAGATGGGGTAGCGGGGGTCTTTGAGCAGTTCTTC.

This clone was seen a handful of times. V is TRBV18 and J is TRBJ1-4; the D is unclear. Germline V lookup: CDR1 KGHSH, CDR2 LQKENI. The V and J ends lost 1 base and 6 bases respectively, with 9 bases between them. This CDR3 is built from 14 residues. CDR3 protein: CASSPRRGDEKLFF. The CDR3 region has the DNA TGTGCCAGCTCACCACGGCGCGGAGATGAAAAACTGTTTTTT. Variable domain in full (rest from reference TRBV18 and TRBJ1-4): NAGVMQNPRHLVRRRGQEARLRCSPMKGHSHVYWYRQLPEEGLKFMVYLQKENIIDESGMPKERFSAEFPKEGPSILRIQQVVRGDSAAYFCASSPRRGDEKLFFGSGTQLSVL.

This clone was found a few times. The V and J genes are TRBV5-6 and TRBJ1-2; D remains unclear. Germline CDR1 and CDR2: SGHDT and YYEEEE. The CDR3 runs to 15 residues. Trimming stripped 0 bases from V and 4 bases from J, with 13 bases between. The CDR3 region has the DNA TGTGCCAGCAGCTTGGCCGGTGGTACTCGCTATGGCTACACCTTC. Residues: CASSLAGGTRYGYTF.

CDR3 protein: CASSLWTGPNEKLFF. The CDR3 DNA is TGTGCCAGCAGTTTATGGACAGGACCTAATGAAAAACTGTTTTTT. This chain links TRBV28 with TRBJ1-4; D might be TRBD1 (6 bases). Per germline, CDR1 MDHEN and CDR2 SYDVKM. This CDR3 is built from 15 residues. V lost 0 bases to trimming and J lost 3 bases, with 8 bases between them.

CDR3 DNA: TGTGCCAGCTCACCTTTTGCGGACAGTGAAGCTTTCTTT. This translates into CASSPFADSEAFF. This chain uses TRBV18 with TRBJ1-1; perhaps TRBD1 as D (6 bases). Per germline, CDR1 KGHSH and CDR2 LQKENI. V lost 3 bases and J 7 bases, leaving 12 bases between the germline ends. The CDR3 totals 13 residues.

This clone was counted a few times. The J gene is TRBJ2-7, the V gene TRBV7-6, with no clear D. CDR3 length: 14 amino acids. Looked up from germline, CDR1 is SGHVS and CDR2 is FNYEAQ. Trimming left V 6 bases short and J 2 bases short, with 14 bases between. CDR3 in DNA: TGTGCCAGCAGTCAACGGCCGCAGGCCTACGAGCAGTACTTC. Its translation is CASSQRPQAYEQYF.

This chain uses TRBV7-9 with TRBJ2-3, with a weak D call TRBD1 (5 bases). The CDR3 is 15 residues long. V lost 4 bases and J 7 bases, leaving 18 bases between the germline ends. Germline CDR1 is SEHNR and CDR2 is FQNEAQ (reference sequence). The CDR3 is CASSSLEDTGYTQYF. The CDR3 nucleotides are TGTGCCAGCAGCTCCCTCGAGGACACGGGTTATACGCAGTATTTT.

V is TRBV12-5 and J is TRBJ1-2; 9 nucleotides agree with TRBD1. This CDR3 contains 14 residues. Germline V lookup: CDR1 LGHNT, CDR2 FRNRAP. The V segment lost 5 bases and the J segment 2 bases; nucleotides outside the gene matches: 3. CDR3 sequence (DNA): TGTGCTAGTGGTATAGGACAGGGGAACTATGGCTACACCTTC. It specifies CASGIGQGNYGYTF.

This chain links TRBV29-1 with TRBJ2-3, with 10 bases that match TRBD2. Germline CDR1 reads SQVTM; CDR2 reads ANQGSEA. V lost 4 bases to trimming and J lost 4 bases; unmatched junction nucleotides: 5. This CDR3 is 14 amino acids long. DNA for the CDR3: TGCAGCGTTGGAGGCCTAGCGGGGGCAGATACGCAGTATTTT. Protein: CSVGGLAGADTQYF.

This rearrangement joins TRBV7-8 to TRBJ2-2; 8 bases fit TRBD1. This CDR3 is 16 amino acids long. Germline CDR1 is SGHVS and CDR2 is FQNEAQ. V shed 2 bases, J shed 1 base, and the junction held 3 bases outside the gene matches. CDR3 DNA sequence: TGTGCCAGCAGCTTAAGACAGGGGCTGAACACCGGGGAGCTGTTTTTT. Residues: CASSLRQGLNTGELFF.

This clone was found a few times. The V and J genes are TRBV30 and TRBJ2-7; 7 bases line up with TRBD1. The CDR3 covers 14 residues. In germline, CDR1 is GTSNPN, CDR2 SVGIG (reference sequence). V shed 2 bases and J 2 bases; nucleotides not matched to a gene: 6. In nucleotides, the CDR3 is TGTGCCTGGAGTCCGGGGACAGCGACCTACGAGCAGTACTTC. This gives the protein CAWSPGTATYEQYF.

This clone showed up just once. CDR3 bases: TGTGCCTGGAGGGGGACTACAGGAAGCGGGGAGACCCAGTACTTC. Its protein is CAWRGTTGSGETQYF. The gene calls are TRBV30 and TRBJ2-5; 7 bases agree with TRBD2. The trim removed 3 bases at V and 5 bases at J, leaving 12 bases unmatched. The CDR3 loop spans 15 amino acids. From germline, CDR1 is GTSNPN and CDR2 SVGIG (reference sequence). The full variable domain, its missing parts supplied by reference TRBV30 and TRBJ2-5, is SQTIHQWPATLVQPVGSPLSLECTVEGTSNPNLYWYRQAAGRGLQLLFYSVGIGQISSEVPQNLSASRPQDRQFILSSKKLLLSDSGFYLCAWRGTTGSGETQYFGPGTRLLVL.

The chain uses TRBV18 and TRBJ1-1, with D tentatively TRBD1 (5 bases). The V gene's germline CDR1 is KGHSH and CDR2 LQKENI. This CDR3 has 16 residues. V shed 3 bases and J shed 11 bases, with 25 bases lying between them. This chain's CDR3 is CASSPLGGEGREEAFF. CDR3 DNA: TGTGCCAGCTCACCCCTCGGAGGGGAGGGCCGCGAAGAGGCTTTCTTT.

This clone was seen just once. The rearrangement links TRBV9 to TRBJ2-1; 8 nucleotides line up with TRBD2. J was trimmed by 5 bases and V by 6 bases; bases with no gene match: 7. There are 14 residues in the CDR3. Looked up from germline, CDR1 is SGDLS and CDR2 is YYNGEE. CDR3 amino acids: CASTRRAGDNEQFF. Here the CDR3 DNA reads TGTGCCAGCACCCGTAGAGCGGGGGACAATGAGCAGTTCTTC.

The rearrangement joins TRBV23-1 to TRBJ1-4, with 7 bases matching TRBD1. TRBV23-1 is reported as an ORF; its role is uncertain. This CDR3 has 23 residues. The ends lost 0 bases at V and 0 bases at J; junction bases unmatched: 22. CDR3 DNA sequence: TGCGCCAGCAGTCAATCCCCCCCTTATACGGGTCCCCTTCAGGGGGCAACTAATGAAAAACTGTTTTTT. It translates to CASSQSPPYTGPLQGATNEKLFF.

The chain links TRBV6-1 to TRBJ1-5; the match to TRBD1 covers 9 bases. Germline assignment: CDR1 MNHNS and CDR2 SASEGT. With 10 bases clipped from V and 6 bases from J, the junction kept 7 bases outside the gene matches. This CDR3 comprises 13 residues. CDR3 sequence reads: CATSADRGQPQHF. For the CDR3, the DNA is TGTGCCACTTCCGCGGACAGGGGTCAGCCCCAGCATTTT.

The CDR3 coding sequence is TGTGCCACCAGCAGAGGCAGACAAGAGACCCAGTACTTC. It translates to CATSRGRQETQYF. This chain joins TRBV15 and TRBJ2-5; D unresolved. CDR3 length: 13 amino acids. Trimming left V 1 base short and J 2 bases short, with 5 bases between. Per germline, CDR1 LNHNV and CDR2 YYDKDF (reference sequence).